This is a list of T cell receptor beta chains from one sample in a study of T cells after yellow fever vaccination. TCRdb analysed the 5' RACE reads with MiXCR anew, one entry per CDR3 protein. The sample shows 300,000 to 400,000 distinct CDR3 sequences, 3.5% to 4.5% of them seen only once. Sequences were derived from PBMCs, sampled 5 days after the yellow fever booster vaccination. Source of these receptors: a man aged 18 to 35 who received the YFV17D yellow fever vaccine. The CDR3 runs from the conserved cysteine through the conserved F or W. The D gene is left open where the match is weak. Clone size is shown for a subset of rows, as once, few, many or a class of expanded clone.

CDR3 protein,CDR3 DNA,J gene,D gene,clone size,V gene
CASSDLVGYGYTF,TGTGCCAGCAGCGACCTCGTTGGCTATGGCTACACCTTC,TRBJ1-2,.,many,TRBV9
CASSLTPPGRSVLGHNTEAFF,TGTGCCAGCAGCTTAACCCCGCCCGGTCGGAGCGTTCTCGGGCATAACACTGAAGCTTTCTTT,TRBJ1-1,.,few,TRBV7-3
CASSGGGWQETQYF,TGTGCCAGCAGTGGGGGCGGGTGGCAAGAGACCCAGTACTTC,TRBJ2-5,.,.,TRBV9
CASTQGKGETQYF,TGTGCCAGCACACAGGGGAAGGGAGAGACCCAGTACTTC,TRBJ2-5,TRBD1,.,TRBV2
CASTHSDSYNEQFF,TGTGCCAGCACTCACTCGGACTCCTACAATGAGCAGTTCTTC,TRBJ2-1,.,.,TRBV6-2/TRBV6-3
CASSLTRGQVEQFF,TGTGCCAGCAGCTTAACTCGGGGGCAGGTTGAGCAGTTCTTC,TRBJ2-1,.,.,TRBV7-3
CASSTLDRESSPLHF,TGTGCCAGTTCGACCCTGGACAGGGAAAGTTCACCCCTCCACTTT,TRBJ1-6,TRBD1,few,TRBV25-1
CASSQGVYLNEQFF,TGTGCCAGCAGCCAAGGGGTTTACTTGAATGAGCAGTTCTTC,TRBJ2-1,.,.,TRBV14
CAISDGLYGYTF,TGTGCCATCTCGGACGGACTCTATGGCTACACCTTC,TRBJ1-2,.,many,TRBV14
CASSSGAWDYEQYF,TGTGCCAGCAGTTCCGGGGCCTGGGACTACGAGCAGTACTTC,TRBJ2-7,.,many,TRBV7-6
CASTLRRDLPPDTQYF,TGTGCCAGCACCTTGAGACGGGACCTCCCCCCAGATACGCAGTATTTT,TRBJ2-3,.,many,TRBV7-2
CASSWTGIGELFF,TGTGCCAGCAGCTGGACAGGGATCGGGGAGCTGTTTTTT,TRBJ2-2,TRBD1,.,TRBV5-4
CASSGAFEQYF,TGTGCCAGCAGCGGAGCCTTCGAGCAGTACTTC,TRBJ2-7,.,.,TRBV6-2/TRBV6-3
CSAQRGFTDTQYF,TGCAGTGCTCAGAGGGGGTTCACAGATACGCAGTATTTT,TRBJ2-3,.,.,TRBV20-1
CASSLSLAGSGELFF,TGTGCCAGCAGCTTATCTCTAGCGGGTTCCGGGGAGCTGTTTTTT,TRBJ2-2,TRBD2,.,TRBV11-2
CASSPRTREGRETQYF,TGTGCCAGCAGCCCTAGAACCAGGGAGGGTCGGGAGACCCAGTACTTC,TRBJ2-5,TRBD2,.,TRBV7-9
CASSYARDGTYEQYF,TGTGCCAGCAGTTACGCCCGGGACGGGACCTACGAGCAGTACTTC,TRBJ2-7,.,few,TRBV6-2/TRBV6-3
CASSPGQARNNSPLHF,TGTGCCAGCAGCCCAGGACAGGCAAGGAATAATTCACCCCTCCACTTT,TRBJ1-6,TRBD1,.,TRBV7-9
CASSLIGKQETQYF,TGTGCCAGCAGCTTAATAGGCAAACAAGAGACCCAGTACTTC,TRBJ2-5,.,few,TRBV7-3
CASSQPLIRSDYGYTF,TGCGCCAGCAGCCAGCCACTGATCCGCTCTGACTATGGCTACACCTTC,TRBJ1-2,.,.,TRBV4-1
CASTSPSSGGYSPLHF,TGTGCCAGCACTTCCCCGTCCTCAGGGGGATATTCACCCCTCCACTTT,TRBJ1-6,TRBD1,.,TRBV27
CSARRAGREAFF,TGCAGTGCTAGAAGGGCGGGACGGGAAGCTTTCTTT,TRBJ1-1,.,many,TRBV20-1
CASSLGQGGADTQYF,TGCGCCAGCAGCCTAGGACAGGGGGGTGCCGATACGCAGTATTTT,TRBJ2-3,TRBD1,few,TRBV5-1
CASSQGISTYNEQFF,TGCGCCAGCAGCCAAGGGATATCGACCTACAATGAGCAGTTCTTC,TRBJ2-1,.,few,TRBV5-1
CASRLEAYPGNEQFF,TGTGCCAGCAGACTCGAGGCCTACCCGGGCAATGAGCAGTTCTTC,TRBJ2-1,.,.,TRBV12-3/TRBV12-4
CASSRYSGGADEQFF,TGTGCCAGCAGCCGTTATAGCGGGGGGGCGGATGAGCAGTTCTTC,TRBJ2-1,TRBD2,many,TRBV7-3
CASSIPGFANQPQHF,TGTGCCAGTAGTATACCCGGGTTCGCCAATCAGCCCCAGCATTTT,TRBJ1-5,.,.,TRBV19
CASSPSGGLQETQYF,TGTGCCAGCAGTCCTAGCGGGGGTTTACAAGAGACCCAGTACTTC,TRBJ2-5,TRBD2,.,TRBV28
CASTPALAYGYTF,TGTGCCAGCACACCGGCCCTGGCCTATGGCTACACCTTC,TRBJ1-2,.,.,TRBV5-5
CASSFARLPLLTEQFF,TGTGCCAGCAGTTTCGCGAGGCTACCTCTACTAACAGAGCAGTTCTTC,TRBJ2-1,.,few,TRBV12-3/TRBV12-4
CASSVGQGSYNEQFF,TGTGCCAGCAGCGTAGGTCAGGGTTCCTACAATGAGCAGTTCTTC,TRBJ2-1,.,many,TRBV9
CSVLITGYNEQFF,TGCAGCGTTTTAATCACAGGGTACAATGAGCAGTTCTTC,TRBJ2-1,.,many,TRBV29-1
CASSPMGMNTEAFF,TGTGCCAGCAGCCCCATGGGAATGAACACTGAAGCTTTCTTT,TRBJ1-1,.,.,TRBV7-2
CASRWTSGGQETQYF,TGTGCCAGCAGGTGGACTAGCGGGGGCCAAGAGACCCAGTACTTC,TRBJ2-5,TRBD2,many,TRBV3-1
CASSAGQRNGYTF,TGTGCCAGCAGTGCCGGACAGCGGAATGGCTACACCTTC,TRBJ1-2,.,many,TRBV25-1
CSGYSSGGTSYNEQFF,TGCAGTGGATATTCTAGCGGGGGGACCTCCTACAATGAGCAGTTCTTC,TRBJ2-1,TRBD2,many,TRBV20-1
CSVATGGNTIYF,TGCAGCGTTGCGACTGGTGGAAACACCATATATTTT,TRBJ1-3,.,.,TRBV29-1
CASRPAGLPAGEQFF,TGTGCCAGCAGACCAGCGGGACTACCTGCTGGCGAGCAGTTCTTC,TRBJ2-1,TRBD2,many,TRBV12-3/TRBV12-4
CASTLRGSSTDTQYF,TGCGCCAGCACGTTACGGGGGTCTAGCACAGATACGCAGTATTTT,TRBJ2-3,.,many,TRBV5-1